This TCR beta chain was observed in a study of T-cell memory formation after mild COVID-19. Study-level results: Pre-infection memory held some responding clones, suggesting pre-existing cross-reactive T cells responded.

MiXCR was run by TCRdb on the 5' RACE reads, yielding one entry per CDR3 protein. The sample yields 200,000 to 300,000 distinct CDR3 sequences, 15% seen once. This clonotype turned up a few times. The antigen remains unidentified. Sample: PBMCs or a T cell subset sorted from them (not recorded which). The clonotype originates from an adult woman who had mild COVID-19 (a few samples of this study predate the infection). Cell type and time point are not known.

In nucleotides, the CDR3 is TGTGCCACCAGCGGCGGGGCTAGCGGGACCCTTCCCTACGAGCAGTACTTC. Its translation: CATSGGASGTLPYEQYF. The rearrangement links TRBV15 to TRBJ2-7; 9 bases line up with TRBD2. CDR1 and CDR2 from the germline V gene are LNHNV and YYDKDF (reference sequence). With V trimmed by 5 bases and J by 2 bases, 13 bases remained unmatched. The CDR3 is 17 amino acids.